The source of this T cell receptor beta chain is a study of regulatory T cells in long-lasting Graves disease. This CDR3 comprises 16 residues. V gave up 1 base and J gave up 10 bases, with 20 bases separating them. Per the germline V gene, CDR1 is LGHDT and CDR2 is YNNKEL (reference sequence). Time point indicated: newly diagnosed GD, antithyroid drugs for less than 3 months. PBMC-extracted RNA yielded the TCR library. Combining iRepertoire HTBI primers with Arm-PCR of CDR3 regions, the authors built TCR beta libraries. TCRdb reprocessed the multiplex PCR reads via MiXCR and lists one record per CDR3 protein. Of around 500,000 distinct CDR3 sequences in the sample, approximately 12% are singletons; the top ten hold over 7%. This sample was shared with a second study, whose subject was T cells in Graves' hyperthyroidism and ophthalmopathy.

The sequencing here drew on peripheral blood mononuclear cells (PBMCs), taken at new diagnosis, from a patient treated with antithyroid drugs. This clonotype was sampled from a woman under 40 with Graves disease. This sequence joins TRBV3-1 and TRBJ2-1; D gene unclear. In nucleotides, the CDR3 is TGTGCCAGCAGCCAAGGGGGAATCTATAGATTAGGGGAGCAGTTCTTC. Its translation: CASSQGGIYRLGEQFF.